The 24 T cell receptor beta chains reported below all come from one sample, sequenced in a study of Graves' ophthalmopathy and Graves' hyperthyroidism. Amplified TCR beta CDR3 regions were obtained using RNA transcripts as template. RT-PCR was first run with HTBI primers, then multiplex PCR in a second round. TCRdb reprocessed the multiplex PCR reads via MiXCR and lists one record per CDR3 protein. The sample carries 200,000 to 300,000 distinct CDR3 sequences, 45% recorded once. Sample: peripheral blood. The receptor source for this set is an adult man with Graves' ophthalmopathy.

V gene TRBV14 combines with J gene TRBJ1-4; D is possibly TRBD1 (5 bases). Trimming pared 5 bases from V and 11 bases from J, leaving 18 bases between. Looked up from germline, CDR1 is SGHDN and CDR2 is FVKESK. This CDR3 spans 14 amino acids. The CDR3 loop is CASSEAQQGTKLFF. In nucleotides, the CDR3 is TGTGCCAGCAGCGAAGCACAGCAAGGGACGAAACTGTTTTTT.

The rearrangement joins TRBV7-2 to TRBJ2-5; a possible D gene is TRBD1 (6 bases). V was shortened by 6 bases and J by 3 bases, with 20 bases between the two germline ends. From germline, CDR1 is SGHTA and CDR2 FQGNSA. This CDR3 comprises 16 residues. The CDR3 region is CASSLLGQTQEETQYF. As DNA, the CDR3 is TGTGCCAGCAGTCTATTAGGACAGACTCAAGAAGAGACCCAGTACTTC.

The chain uses TRBV29-1 and TRBJ2-5; D is uncertain. In germline, CDR1 is SQVTM, CDR2 ANQGSEA. V was cut by 7 bases and J by 2 bases, with 20 bases left in between. The CDR3 is made up of 15 amino acids. CDR3: CSGHRAQRIQETQYF. The DNA of the CDR3 is TGCAGCGGTCATCGGGCACAGAGGATACAAGAGACCCAGTACTTC.

J is TRBJ2-3 and V is TRBV7-6; 9 bases match TRBD2. Per germline, CDR1 SGHVS and CDR2 FNYEAQ. This CDR3 is built from 16 residues. The trim removed 6 bases at V and 0 bases at J, leaving 7 bases unmatched. CDR3 region: CASSQAGGTSTDTQYF. The CDR3 region has the DNA TGTGCCAGCAGTCAAGCGGGGGGCACTAGCACAGATACGCAGTATTTT.

Comments on this clonotype: The conserved phenylalanine or tryptophan is not found at the CDR3 terminus, so this likely reflects a read error. It is unclear where the CDR3 begins or ends on the DNA, so no DNA is shown, and the CDR3 is as TCRdb lists it. The chain couples TRBV9 to TRBJ1-6. The germline V gene has CDR1 SGDLS and CDR2 YYNGEE. The CDR3 totals 12 residues, both ends included. This chain's CDR3 is CASSAPNSPLQS.

This clonotype was seen many times. V is TRBV29-1 and J is TRBJ2-7; weak D call: TRBD1 (8 bases). V lost 6 bases to trimming and J lost 0 bases, with 21 bases between them. Per germline, CDR1 SQVTM and CDR2 ANQGSEA. The CDR3 sequence is 16 residues long. CDR3 amino acids: CSVSGGDGGSSYEQYF. The CDR3 DNA is TGCAGCGTCTCAGGGGGCGACGGCGGGAGCTCCTACGAGCAGTACTTC.

This clonotype was counted only a few times. J is TRBJ1-5 and V is TRBV20-1; D is uncertain. Looked up from germline, CDR1 is DFQATT and CDR2 is SNEGSKA (reference sequence). Trimming left V 2 bases short and J 1 base short, with 3 bases between. The CDR3 extends over 12 amino acids. The CDR3 nucleotides read TGCAGTGCTAGACAAAGCAATCAGCCCCAGCATTTT. Its translation: CSARQSNQPQHF.

V gene TRBV2 combines with J gene TRBJ1-1; no firm D call. Between the trimmed V and J ends, which lost 6 bases and 1 base, there was a span of 15 bases. Germline CDR1 reads SNHLY; CDR2 reads FYNNEI. CDR3 size: 15 residues. CDR3 sequence: CASREGVQRNTEAFF. The CDR3 nucleotides read TGTGCCAGCAGGGAGGGTGTTCAGAGGAACACTGAAGCTTTCTTT.

This clonotype was found many times. The chain has TRBV20-1 and TRBJ1-2; 11 bases align to TRBD1. This CDR3 is 13 amino acids long. V was pared by 3 bases and J by 8 bases, with 5 bases of the junction left unmatched. The germline CDR1 and CDR2 sequences are DFQATT and SNEGSKA (reference sequence). This chain's CDR3 is CSARDRGLWGYTF. In DNA form, the CDR3 reads TGCAGTGCTAGGGACAGGGGGCTTTGGGGCTACACCTTC.

This chain links TRBV7-2 with TRBJ2-5, with D possibly matching TRBD2 (5 bases). The CDR3 is 12 amino acids. Trimming stripped 2 bases from V and 9 bases from J, with 10 bases between. CDR1 is SGHTA, CDR2 FQGNSA, per germline. CDR3 in DNA: TGTGCCAGCAGCTTACTGATAGCGCCCCAGTACTTC. Amino acids: CASSLLIAPQYF.

The chain employs TRBV7-2 and TRBJ2-6; D remains ambiguous. The length of the CDR3 is 15 residues. Germline V gene data show CDR1 as SGHTA and CDR2 as FQGNSA. V was shortened by 5 bases and J by 0 bases, with 8 bases between the two germline ends. The CDR3 loop is CASSQLHSGANVLTF. The DNA of the CDR3 is TGTGCCAGCAGCCAACTTCACTCTGGGGCCAACGTCCTGACTTTC.

This clonotype turned up a few times. A read error may account for a junction end that differs from germline. The chain employs TRBV10-3 and TRBJ1-2; TRBD1 might be the D (5 bases). Germline V CDR1 and CDR2: ENHRY, SYGVKD. The CDR3 totals 15 residues. The CDR3 DNA reads TGTGCCAGCAGTTACGGTTCCCTTACAGGTGGTGGCTACACCTTC. This sequence encodes CASSYGSLTGGGYTF.

With respect to this clonotype: A read error may account for a junction end that differs from germline. The chain combines TRBV10-3 with TRBJ2-5; TRBD2 matches at 7 bases. TRBJ2-1 matches the DNA end more closely, so the J call is doubtful. The CDR3 loop spans 13 amino acids. Germline CDR1 ENHRY, CDR2 SYGVKD. In DNA, the CDR3 is TGTGCCAGCAGTGAACCCCCACTAGCGGAGCAGTTCTTC. Its translation is CASSEPPLAEQFF.

This clonotype was picked up a small number of times. The chain is built from TRBV20-1 and TRBJ2-5, with TRBD2 matching over 11 bases. In germline, CDR1 is DFQATT, CDR2 SNEGSKA (reference sequence). Trimming removed 1 base from V and 1 base from J; junction bases left unmatched: 2. This CDR3 is built from 15 residues. In nucleotides, the CDR3 is TGCAGTGCTAGAGGGCTAGCGGGGGGCCAAGAGACCCAGTACTTC. This sequence encodes CSARGLAGGQETQYF.

The chain is built from TRBV20-1 and TRBJ2-2; 10 bases agree with TRBD2. V shed 3 bases and J 5 bases; nucleotides not matched to a gene: 9. This CDR3 has 16 amino acids. Per germline, CDR1 DFQATT and CDR2 SNEGSKA (reference sequence). The DNA of the CDR3 is TGCAGTGCTAGGCCCATAGCGGGGGGCGAGACCGGGGAGCTGTTTTTT. Its protein is CSARPIAGGETGELFF.

The chain carries TRBV7-2 and TRBJ2-2; D unresolved. The CDR3 length is 12 residues. Trimming removed 6 bases from V and 1 base from J, with 3 bases in between. The germline CDR1 and CDR2 sequences are SGHTA and FQGNSA. CDR3 loop: CASSMNTGELFF. CDR3 DNA: TGTGCCAGCAGTATGAACACCGGGGAGCTGTTTTTT.

V is TRBV20-1 and J is TRBJ1-2; D might be TRBD1 (5 bases). Germline V gene lookup returns CDR1 DFQATT and CDR2 SNEGSKA (reference sequence). V lost 2 bases and J 7 bases, leaving 14 bases between the germline ends. The CDR3 totals 13 residues. The CDR3 reads CSARRLGDGGYTF. CDR3 DNA: TGCAGTGCTAGACGTCTAGGGGATGGTGGCTACACCTTC.

This clonotype was observed a few times. V and J are TRBV14 and TRBJ2-7; the D is unclear. This CDR3 spans 13 amino acids. The germline V gene encodes CDR1 SGHDN and CDR2 FVKESK. V was cut by 4 bases and J by 9 bases, with 16 bases left in between. The CDR3, as DNA: TGTGCCAGCAGCCCCCTTTTGGACGGCGGGCAGTACTTC. Its protein is CASSPLLDGGQYF.

The chain combines TRBV20-1 with TRBJ1-2; D is unresolved. Germline loops: CDR1 DFQATT, CDR2 SNEGSKA (reference sequence). V lost 1 base and J 4 bases, leaving 13 bases between the germline ends. This CDR3 spans 14 amino acids. CDR3 nucleotide sequence: TGCAGTGCTAGAGCCCGCTGGTCGGTCTATGGCTACACCTTC. It encodes CSARARWSVYGYTF.

This clonotype turned up a few times. This CDR3 is CASRLAGVETQYF. As DNA, the CDR3 is TGTGCCAGCAGGCTAGCGGGGGTGGAGACCCAGTACTTC. This chain joins TRBV12-3 or TRBV12-4 and TRBJ2-5, with 10 positions matching TRBD2. Germline trimming cut 6 bases from V and 5 bases from J; bases unmatched to any gene: 3. The CDR3 has 13 amino acids.

This sequence joins TRBV29-1 and TRBJ2-7, with D perhaps being TRBD1 or TRBD2 (6 bases each). V was pared by 7 bases and J by 2 bases, with 18 bases between. The length of the CDR3 is 14 residues. Germline values: CDR1 SQVTM, CDR2 ANQGSEA. This chain's CDR3 is CSAFGGADPYEQYF. The DNA for the CDR3 is TGCAGCGCCTTCGGGGGCGCAGACCCCTACGAGCAGTACTTC.

The chain combines TRBV10-3 with TRBJ2-7, with TRBD1 matching 7 bases. Trimming took 4 bases from V and 0 from J; bases not matched to a gene: 12. The CDR3 is 17 residues long. Germline V gene data show CDR1 as ENHRY and CDR2 as SYGVKD. DNA of the CDR3: TGTGCCATCAGTGGGGGGATAGGGACAGAGAGCTCCTACGAGCAGTACTTC. Amino acid sequence: CAISGGIGTESSYEQYF.

The chain recombines TRBV5-1 with TRBJ1-6, with unresolved D. The germline CDR1 and CDR2 sequences are SGHRS and YFSETQ. V was shortened by 0 bases and J by 7 bases, with 11 bases between the two germline ends. The CDR3 has 15 amino acids. In DNA, the CDR3 is TGCGCCAGCAGCTTGGTCGGACCGACCAATTCACCCCTCCACTTT. Translated: CASSLVGPTNSPLHF.

This chain's CDR3 is CASSEFGVEETQYF. The CDR3 DNA sequence: TGTGCCAGCAGTGAATTTGGGGTGGAGGAGACCCAGTACTTC. The chain joins TRBV25-1 to TRBJ2-5; D is ambiguous. This CDR3 comprises 14 residues. In germline, CDR1 is MGHDK, CDR2 SYGVNS. Trimming shortened V by 1 base and J by 5 bases, and 11 bases separated the two germline ends.